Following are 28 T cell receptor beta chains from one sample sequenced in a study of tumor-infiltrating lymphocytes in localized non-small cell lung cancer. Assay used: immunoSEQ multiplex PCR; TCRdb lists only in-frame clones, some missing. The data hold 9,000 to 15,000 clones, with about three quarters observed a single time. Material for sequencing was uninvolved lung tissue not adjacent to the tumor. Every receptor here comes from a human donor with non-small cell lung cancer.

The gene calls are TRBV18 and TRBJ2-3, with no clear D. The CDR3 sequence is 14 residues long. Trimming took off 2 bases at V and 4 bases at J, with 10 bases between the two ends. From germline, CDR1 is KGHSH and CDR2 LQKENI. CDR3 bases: TGTGCCAGCTCACCAAATTTGAGGCCAGATACGCAGTATTTT. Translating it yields CASSPNLRPDTQYF.

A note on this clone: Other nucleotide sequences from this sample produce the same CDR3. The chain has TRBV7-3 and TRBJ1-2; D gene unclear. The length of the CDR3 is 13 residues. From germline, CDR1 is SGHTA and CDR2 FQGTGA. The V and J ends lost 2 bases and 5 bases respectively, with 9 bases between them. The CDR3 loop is CASSLGIGYGYTF. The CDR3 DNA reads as TGTGCCAGCAGCTTAGGCATCGGGTATGGCTACACCTTC.

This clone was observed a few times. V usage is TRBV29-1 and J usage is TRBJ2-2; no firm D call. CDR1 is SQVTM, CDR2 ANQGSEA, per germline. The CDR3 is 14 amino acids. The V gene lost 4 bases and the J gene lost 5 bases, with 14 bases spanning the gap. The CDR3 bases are TGCAGCGTTGTCGTAGGGCAGTCGACCGGGGAGCTGTTTTTT. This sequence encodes CSVVVGQSTGELFF.

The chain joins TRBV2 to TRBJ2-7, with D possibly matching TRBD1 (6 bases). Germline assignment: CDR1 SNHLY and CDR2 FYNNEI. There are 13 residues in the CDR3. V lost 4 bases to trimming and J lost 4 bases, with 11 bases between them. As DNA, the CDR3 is TGTGCCAGCAGTGGGGGGCTAGTTTACGAGCAGTACTTC. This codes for CASSGGLVYEQYF.

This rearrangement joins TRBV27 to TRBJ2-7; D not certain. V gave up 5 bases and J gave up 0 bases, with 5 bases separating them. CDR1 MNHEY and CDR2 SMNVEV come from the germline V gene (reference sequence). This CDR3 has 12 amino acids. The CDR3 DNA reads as TGTGCCAGCAGTCTCAGCTCCTACGAGCAGTACTTC. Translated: CASSLSSYEQYF.

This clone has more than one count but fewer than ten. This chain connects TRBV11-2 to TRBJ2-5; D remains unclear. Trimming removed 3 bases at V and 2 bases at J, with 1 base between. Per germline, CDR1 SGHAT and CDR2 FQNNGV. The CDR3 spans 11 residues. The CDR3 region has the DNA TGTGCCAGCAGCTTTCAAGAGACCCAGTACTTC. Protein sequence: CASSFQETQYF.

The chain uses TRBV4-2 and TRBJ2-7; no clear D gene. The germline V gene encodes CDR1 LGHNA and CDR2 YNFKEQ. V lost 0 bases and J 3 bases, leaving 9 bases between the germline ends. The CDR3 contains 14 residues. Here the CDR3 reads CASSQDVGLYEQYF. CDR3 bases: TGTGCCAGCAGCCAAGATGTGGGCCTCTACGAGCAGTACTTC.

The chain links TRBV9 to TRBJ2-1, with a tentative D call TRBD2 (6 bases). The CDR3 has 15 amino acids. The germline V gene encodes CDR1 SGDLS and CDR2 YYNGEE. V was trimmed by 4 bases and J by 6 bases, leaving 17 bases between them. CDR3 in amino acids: CASSIGGFSSNEQFF. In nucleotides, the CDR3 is TGTGCCAGCAGCATAGGAGGGTTTTCATCCAATGAGCAGTTCTTC.

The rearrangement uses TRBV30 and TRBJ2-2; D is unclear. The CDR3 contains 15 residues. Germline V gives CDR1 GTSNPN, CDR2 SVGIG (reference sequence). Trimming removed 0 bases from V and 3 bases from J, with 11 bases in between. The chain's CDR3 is CAWSVGRSDTGELFF. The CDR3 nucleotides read TGTGCCTGGAGTGTAGGTAGATCGGACACCGGGGAGCTGTTTTTT.

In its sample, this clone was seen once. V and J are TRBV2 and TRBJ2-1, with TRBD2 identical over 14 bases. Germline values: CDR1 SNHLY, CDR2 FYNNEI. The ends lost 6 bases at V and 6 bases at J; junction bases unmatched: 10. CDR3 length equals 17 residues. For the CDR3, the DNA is TGTGCCAGCAGGAGGGGGACTAGCGGGAGCTGGTCCAATGAGCAGTTCTTC. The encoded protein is CASRRGTSGSWSNEQFF.

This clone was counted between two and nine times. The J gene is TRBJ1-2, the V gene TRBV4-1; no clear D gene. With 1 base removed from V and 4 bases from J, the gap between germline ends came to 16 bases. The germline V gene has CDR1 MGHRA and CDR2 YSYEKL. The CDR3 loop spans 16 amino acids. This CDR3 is CASSQGRAPAAYGYTF. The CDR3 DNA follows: TGCGCCAGCAGCCAAGGAAGGGCCCCGGCGGCCTATGGCTACACCTTC.

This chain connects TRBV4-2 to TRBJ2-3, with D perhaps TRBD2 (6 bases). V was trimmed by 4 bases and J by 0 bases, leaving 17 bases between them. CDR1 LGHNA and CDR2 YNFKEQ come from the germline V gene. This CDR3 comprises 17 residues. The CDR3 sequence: CASSRSAGGLSTDTQYF. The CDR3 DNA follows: TGTGCCAGCAGCCGATCAGCGGGCGGCCTCAGCACAGATACGCAGTATTTT.

In nucleotides, the CDR3 is TGTGCCGGTGGACTAGCGGGGGGGGTGACCCAGTACTTC. As protein: CAGGLAGGVTQYF. The chain combines TRBV30 with TRBJ2-5, with 15 bases fitting TRBD2. Germline V gene sequence: CDR1 GTSNPN, CDR2 SVGIG (reference sequence). Germline trimming cut 8 bases from V and 7 bases from J; bases unmatched to any gene: 5. The CDR3 has 13 residues. Complete variable domain (other parts from reference TRBV30 and TRBJ2-5): SQTIHQWPATLVQPVGSPLSLECTVEGTSNPNLYWYRQAAGRGLQLLFYSVGIGQISSEVPQNLSASRPQDRQFILSSKKLLLSDSGFYLCAGGLAGGVTQYFGPGTRLLVL.

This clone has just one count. The CDR3 bases are TGCGCCAGCAGCGGGAACTATAATTCACCCCTCCACTTT. Translating gives CASSGNYNSPLHF. The chain combines TRBV4-3 with TRBJ1-6; D is undetermined. The CDR3 has 13 residues. Germline lookup yields CDR1 LGHNA and CDR2 YSLEER. V lost 5 bases, J lost 3 bases, and 5 bases lay in between.

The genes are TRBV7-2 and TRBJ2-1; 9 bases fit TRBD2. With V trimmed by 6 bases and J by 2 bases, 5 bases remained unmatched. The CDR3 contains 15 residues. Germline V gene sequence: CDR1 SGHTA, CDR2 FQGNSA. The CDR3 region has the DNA TGTGCCAGCAGTCTCACTAGCGGGCCCTACAATGAGCAGTTCTTC. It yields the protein CASSLTSGPYNEQFF.

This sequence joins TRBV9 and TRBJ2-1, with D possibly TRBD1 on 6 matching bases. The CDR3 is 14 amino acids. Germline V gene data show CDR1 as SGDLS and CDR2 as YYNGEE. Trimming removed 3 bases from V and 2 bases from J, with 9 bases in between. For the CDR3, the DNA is TGTGCCAGCAGCGCTCGGGACACCTACAATGAGCAGTTCTTC. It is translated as CASSARDTYNEQFF. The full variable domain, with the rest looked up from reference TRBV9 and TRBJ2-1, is DSGVTQTPKHLITATGQRVTLRCSPRSGDLSVYWYQQSLDQGLQFLIQYYNGEERAKGNILERFSAQQFPDLHSELNLSSLELGDSALYFCASSARDTYNEQFFGPGTRLTVL.

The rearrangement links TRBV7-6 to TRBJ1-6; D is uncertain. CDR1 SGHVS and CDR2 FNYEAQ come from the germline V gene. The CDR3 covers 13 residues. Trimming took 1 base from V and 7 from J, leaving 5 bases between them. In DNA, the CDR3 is TGTGCCAGCAGCTTAGTGGAGAATTCACCCCTCCACTTT. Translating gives CASSLVENSPLHF.

CDR3 DNA: TGTGCCAGCAAGGAAAGAAACACCATATATTTT. Its protein is CASKERNTIYF. The rearrangement links TRBV6-6 to TRBJ1-3; unclear D gene. The CDR3 extends over 11 amino acids. V lost 7 bases and J 5 bases, leaving 6 bases between the germline ends. The germline gives CDR1 MNHNY, CDR2 SVGAGI (reference sequence).

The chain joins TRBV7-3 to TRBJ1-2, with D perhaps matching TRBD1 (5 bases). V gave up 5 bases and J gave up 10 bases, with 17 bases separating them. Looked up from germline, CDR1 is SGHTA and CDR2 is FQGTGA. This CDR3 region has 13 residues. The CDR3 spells CASSPGRENDYTF. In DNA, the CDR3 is TGTGCCAGCAGCCCAGGCAGGGAGAACGACTACACCTTC.

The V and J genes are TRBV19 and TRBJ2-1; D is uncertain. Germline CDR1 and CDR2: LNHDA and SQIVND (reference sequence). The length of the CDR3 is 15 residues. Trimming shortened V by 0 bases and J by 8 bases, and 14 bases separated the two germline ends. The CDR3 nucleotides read TGTGCCAGTAGTATAGATCAGCAGGCCGCCTATGAGCAGTTCTTC. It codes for CASSIDQQAAYEQFF.

CDR3 amino acids: CASRAQRNQPQHF. The CDR3 DNA follows: TGTGCCAGTAGGGCCCAGAGGAATCAGCCCCAGCATTTT. The J gene is TRBJ1-5, the V gene TRBV19, with D unclear. CDR3 length: 13 residues. The germline CDR1 and CDR2 sequences are LNHDA and SQIVND (reference sequence). V was clipped by 6 bases and J by 4 bases, with 10 bases between them.

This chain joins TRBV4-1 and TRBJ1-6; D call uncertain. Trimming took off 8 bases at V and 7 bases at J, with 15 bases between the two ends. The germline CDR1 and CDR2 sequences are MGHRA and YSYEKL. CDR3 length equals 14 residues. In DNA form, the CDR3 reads TGCGCCAGCGGACGAGCGTGGGGAAATTCACCCCTCCACTTT. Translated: CASGRAWGNSPLHF.

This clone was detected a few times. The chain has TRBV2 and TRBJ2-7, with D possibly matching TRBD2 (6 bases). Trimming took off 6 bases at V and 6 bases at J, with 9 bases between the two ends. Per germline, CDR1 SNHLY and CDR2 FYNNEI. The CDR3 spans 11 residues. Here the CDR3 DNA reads TGTGCCAGCAGCCCGGAGGGCGAGCAGTACTTC. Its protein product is CASSPEGEQYF. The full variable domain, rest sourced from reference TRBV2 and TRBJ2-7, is EPEVTQTPSHQVTQMGQEVILRCVPISNHLYFYWYRQILGQKVEFLVSFYNNEISEKSEIFDDQFSVERPDGSNFTLKIRSTKLEDSAMYFCASSPEGEQYFGPGTRLTVT.

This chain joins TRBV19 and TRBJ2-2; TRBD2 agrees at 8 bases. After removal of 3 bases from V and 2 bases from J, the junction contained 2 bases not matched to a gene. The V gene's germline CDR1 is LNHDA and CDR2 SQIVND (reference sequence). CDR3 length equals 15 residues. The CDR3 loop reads CASSMIAGNTGELFF. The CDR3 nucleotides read TGTGCCAGTAGTATGATAGCGGGAAACACCGGGGAGCTGTTTTTT.

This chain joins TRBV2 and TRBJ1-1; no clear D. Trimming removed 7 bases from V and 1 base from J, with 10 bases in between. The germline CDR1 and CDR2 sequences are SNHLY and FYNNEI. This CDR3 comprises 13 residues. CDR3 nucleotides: TGTGCCAGCAAGATAGGGAGGAACACTGAAGCTTTCTTT. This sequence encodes CASKIGRNTEAFF.

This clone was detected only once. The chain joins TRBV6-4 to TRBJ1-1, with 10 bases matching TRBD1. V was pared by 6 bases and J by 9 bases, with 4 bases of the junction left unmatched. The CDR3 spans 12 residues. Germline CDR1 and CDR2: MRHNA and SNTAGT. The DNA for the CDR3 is TGTGCCAGCAGATCAGACAGGGGGCAAGCTTTCTTT. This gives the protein CASRSDRGQAFF.

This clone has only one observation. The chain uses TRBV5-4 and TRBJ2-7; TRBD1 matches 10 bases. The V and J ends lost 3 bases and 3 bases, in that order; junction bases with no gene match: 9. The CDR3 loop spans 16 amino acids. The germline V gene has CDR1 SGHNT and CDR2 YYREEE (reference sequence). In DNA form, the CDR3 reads TGTGCCAGCAGCTCGCCGTATGGGACAGGGGTCTACGAGCAGTACTTC. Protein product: CASSSPYGTGVYEQYF.

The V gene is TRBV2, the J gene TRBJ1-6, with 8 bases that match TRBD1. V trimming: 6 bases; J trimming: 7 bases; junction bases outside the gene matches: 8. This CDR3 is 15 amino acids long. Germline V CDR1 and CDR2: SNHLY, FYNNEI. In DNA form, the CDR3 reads TGTGCCAGCAGCGTTAGGACAGGGAGGAATTCACCCCTCCACTTT. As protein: CASSVRTGRNSPLHF.